Each of the 26 T cell receptor beta chains below was sequenced from the same sample in a study of T-cell memory formation after mild COVID-19. TCRdb analysed the 5' RACE reads with MiXCR anew, one entry per CDR3 protein. The data show about 320,000 distinct CDR3 sequences, more than 13% seen once. The sample taken for sequencing was PBMCs or a T cell subset sorted from them (not recorded which). These receptors all come from a man aged 18 to 29 who had mild COVID-19 (a few samples of this study predate the infection). Cell type and time point are not known.

This clonotype was observed a few times. The rearrangement uses TRBV2 and TRBJ1-6; no clear D. This CDR3 spans 14 amino acids. Germline lookup yields CDR1 SNHLY and CDR2 FYNNEI. V was pared by 3 bases and J by 10 bases, with 13 bases between. CDR3 region: CASSDLSSESPLHF. DNA of the CDR3: TGTGCCAGCAGTGATCTCAGCTCAGAATCACCCCTCCACTTT.

As for this clonotype: One base away lies a much larger clone, so this may be a sequencing read error. The V call is TRBV12-3 or TRBV12-4, the J call TRBJ1-5; the match to TRBD1 covers 9 bases. This CDR3 is 14 amino acids long. Germline trimming cut 6 bases from V and 4 bases from J; bases unmatched to any gene: 4. Here the CDR3 DNA reads TGTGCCAGCAGCCACGGACAGGGGAATCAGCCCCAGCATTTT. Protein sequence: CASSHGQGNQPQHF.

The rearrangement joins TRBV6-5 to TRBJ2-3; the match to TRBD2 covers 8 bases. Trimming cost V 6 bases and J 0 bases; bases outside gene matches: 11. The CDR3 runs 17 residues. Germline loops: CDR1 MNHEY, CDR2 SVGAGI. In DNA, the CDR3 is TGTGCCAGCAGAAACCCCCGGGGGGGGCGTAGCACAGATACGCAGTATTTT. Its protein is CASRNPRGGRSTDTQYF.

J is TRBJ2-7 and V is TRBV20-1; TRBD1 or TRBD2 may be the D gene (5 bases each). The CDR3 covers 12 residues. The germline gives CDR1 DFQATT, CDR2 SNEGSKA (reference sequence). Trimming cost V 5 bases and J 2 bases, with 10 bases left between them. CDR3 sequence: CSAGTVAYEQYV. DNA for the CDR3: TGCAGTGCTGGGACGGTAGCCTACGAGCAGTACGTC.

The chain is built from TRBV5-5 and TRBJ1-6; TRBD1 aligns across 7 bases. This CDR3 contains 15 residues. V lost 6 bases, J lost 9 bases, and 12 bases stayed unmatched. Germline assignment: CDR1 SGHKS and CDR2 YYEKEE (reference sequence). CDR3 residues: CASTEGAGVSSPLHF. The CDR3, as DNA: TGTGCCAGCACCGAGGGGGCGGGAGTTTCTTCACCCCTCCACTTT.

This clonotype has only a few counts. The genes are TRBV2 and TRBJ1-1, with TRBD1 matching over 8 bases. This CDR3 has 14 residues. CDR1 SNHLY and CDR2 FYNNEI come from the germline V gene. Trimming took 8 bases from V and 3 from J; bases not matched to a gene: 8. This chain's CDR3 is CASRWTGTDTEAFF. Written as DNA, the CDR3 is TGTGCCAGCCGTTGGACAGGGACGGACACTGAAGCTTTCTTT.

The chain uses TRBV29-1 and TRBJ2-1; no firm D call. The V end lost 4 bases, the J end lost 5 bases, and 12 bases lay between the germline ends. CDR3 length: 13 amino acids. The germline V gene has CDR1 SQVTM and CDR2 ANQGSEA. This chain's CDR3 is CSVVPRSDNEQFF. The DNA of the CDR3 is TGCAGCGTTGTCCCTAGATCTGACAATGAGCAGTTCTTC.

The gene calls are TRBV5-8 and TRBJ2-1; no clear D gene. The V gene lost 0 bases and the J gene lost 3 bases, with 4 bases spanning the gap. The CDR3 has 13 residues. Germline values: CDR1 SGHTS, CDR2 YDEGEE. DNA for the CDR3: TGTGCCAGCAGCTTGGAGATCTACAATGAGCAGTTCTTC. Its protein product is CASSLEIYNEQFF.

This clonotype was seen only a few times. The genes are TRBV5-1 and TRBJ1-2; no clear D gene. The CDR3 is 13 residues long. Germline CDR1 and CDR2: SGHRS and YFSETQ. The germline V and J ends were trimmed by 4 bases and 4 bases, with 11 bases remaining between them. CDR3 nucleotide sequence: TGCGCCAGCAGCCCGAGGGAGACCTATGGCTACACCTTC. Its translation is CASSPRETYGYTF.

The rearrangement uses TRBV5-1 and TRBJ1-4, with D perhaps matching TRBD1 (6 bases). CDR3 length: 14 amino acids. Trimming cost V 4 bases and J 2 bases, with 9 bases left between them. Germline V CDR1 and CDR2: SGHRS, YFSETQ. CDR3 in amino acids: CASSQGHTNEKLFF. CDR3 nucleotides: TGCGCCAGCAGCCAGGGACATACTAATGAAAAACTGTTTTTT.

This clonotype was seen a handful of times. The chain carries TRBV12-5 and TRBJ1-1; maybe TRBD1 (5 bases). The germline V gene encodes CDR1 LGHNT and CDR2 FRNRAP. The CDR3 loop spans 13 amino acids. V was trimmed by 8 bases and J by 3 bases, leaving 13 bases between them. CDR3 region: CASWGRTYTEAFF. The DNA for the CDR3 is TGTGCTAGTTGGGGACGGACCTACACTGAAGCTTTCTTT.

A few counts support this clonotype. The rearrangement uses TRBV29-1 and TRBJ1-2; the match to TRBD1 covers 8 bases. The junction had 12 bases not matched to a gene; V was cut back by 4 bases and J by 8 bases. The CDR3 is 14 amino acids. Germline CDR1 SQVTM, CDR2 ANQGSEA. The CDR3 DNA sequence: TGCAGCGTTGTGGTTCCGGACAGGGTGTACGGCTACACCTTC. It codes for CSVVVPDRVYGYTF.

This clonotype was observed many times. The DNA for the CDR3 is TGTGCCAGCAGCTTAAGGGACAGGAACACTGAAGCTTTCTTT. It encodes CASSLRDRNTEAFF. V gene TRBV6-5 combines with J gene TRBJ1-1; TRBD1 agrees at 7 bases. Germline CDR1 reads MNHEY; CDR2 reads SVGAGI. The CDR3 totals 14 residues. The J segment lost 1 base and the V segment lost 6 bases, leaving 5 bases of the junction unmatched.

This chain joins TRBV12-3 or TRBV12-4 and TRBJ1-2; TRBD1 is a possible D gene (6 bases). The CDR3 runs 13 residues. V lost 6 bases and J lost 6, with 14 bases in between. The CDR3 sequence is CASRQGWSDGYTF. CDR3 DNA sequence: TGTGCCAGCAGGCAGGGGTGGAGTGATGGCTACACCTTC.

The DNA for the CDR3 is TGTGCCAGCAGCCCTACTAGCGGGAGGACCGGGGAGCTGTTTTTT. This translates into CASSPTSGRTGELFF. The chain has TRBV7-2 and TRBJ2-2; 12 nucleotides line up with TRBD2. This CDR3 is built from 15 residues. V trimming: 5 bases; J trimming: 5 bases; junction bases outside the gene matches: 3. The germline V gene encodes CDR1 SGHTA and CDR2 FQGNSA.

The chain carries TRBV3-1 and TRBJ2-7, with TRBD1 matching over 7 bases. CDR3 size: 14 residues. Losses at the gene ends were 5 bases for V and 6 bases for J; bases not matched to a gene: 10. Germline V CDR1 and CDR2: LGHDT, YNNKEL (reference sequence). CDR3 sequence: CASSTTGVSLEQYF. CDR3 nucleotides: TGTGCCAGCAGCACAACAGGGGTCTCTCTCGAGCAGTACTTC.

CDR3 in amino acids: CASSVQDNQPQHF. The CDR3 DNA reads TGTGCCAGCAGTGTACAGGACAATCAGCCCCAGCATTTT. The chain carries TRBV25-1 and TRBJ1-5, with a weak D call TRBD1 (5 bases). The CDR3 is 13 amino acids. CDR1 and CDR2 (germline): MGHDK, SYGVNS. The V gene lost 4 bases and the J gene lost 3 bases, with 7 bases spanning the gap.

This chain uses TRBV6-2 or TRBV6-3 with TRBJ2-1; a possible D gene is TRBD1 (6 bases). The germline gives CDR1 MNHEY, CDR2 SVGEGT. The CDR3 runs 15 residues. Deletions cut 2 bases from V and 10 bases from J, with 18 bases between. The DNA of the CDR3 is TGTGCCAGCAGTTACCGGTACAGAGGGACAAGGGAGCAGTTCTTC. Its translation is CASSYRYRGTREQFF.

The table lists this clonotype with many counts. This chain links TRBV20-1 with TRBJ2-1; D perhaps matches TRBD1 (5 bases). The germline V gene encodes CDR1 DFQATT and CDR2 SNEGSKA (reference sequence). V dropped 1 base and J dropped 8 bases, with 9 bases sitting between them. This CDR3 contains 12 residues. The CDR3 loop reads CSARGTTHEQFF. CDR3 DNA: TGCAGTGCTAGAGGGACAACCCATGAGCAGTTCTTC.

The rearrangement uses TRBV7-2 and TRBJ2-3; 11 nucleotides agree with TRBD2. The V and J ends lost 1 base and 6 bases, in that order; junction bases with no gene match: 6. Looked up from germline, CDR1 is SGHTA and CDR2 is FQGNSA. The CDR3 sequence is 16 residues long. The CDR3 sequence is CASSLGLAGGWDTQYF. As DNA, the CDR3 is TGTGCCAGCAGCTTAGGCCTAGCGGGGGGATGGGATACGCAGTATTTT.

This clonotype was observed a handful of times. V and J are TRBV5-1 and TRBJ2-3; 10 nucleotides align to TRBD2. The CDR3 sequence is 15 residues long. In germline, CDR1 is SGHRS, CDR2 YFSETQ. Trimming took 3 bases from V and 9 from J; bases not matched to a gene: 10. DNA of the CDR3: TGCGCCAGCAGCTCCCCCCTAGCGGGGGTCCCAACGCAGTATTTT. Its translation is CASSSPLAGVPTQYF.

The chain combines TRBV7-2 with TRBJ2-3; weak D call: TRBD2 (6 bases). Trimming pared 3 bases from V and 4 bases from J, leaving 11 bases between. The CDR3 has 14 residues. CDR1 and CDR2 (germline): SGHTA, FQGNSA. In DNA form, the CDR3 reads TGTGCCAGCAGCTTTAGCGGCAAGCCAGATACGCAGTATTTT. Its protein is CASSFSGKPDTQYF.

This clonotype turned up a few times. The chain carries TRBV7-2 and TRBJ2-3; D gene uncertain. Germline V CDR1 and CDR2: SGHTA, FQGNSA. Trimming removed 5 bases at V and 4 bases at J, with 16 bases between. CDR3 length: 15 residues. The CDR3 here is CASSLPTAYPDTQYF. For the CDR3, the DNA is TGTGCCAGCAGCCTACCGACCGCTTACCCAGATACGCAGTATTTT.

This clonotype was detected a few times. J is TRBJ2-7 and V is TRBV27; maybe TRBD2 (6 bases). Per the germline V gene, CDR1 is MNHEY and CDR2 is SMNVEV (reference sequence). V lost 5 bases to trimming and J lost 3 bases, with 11 bases between them. The length of the CDR3 is 13 residues. This chain's CDR3 is CASSAGLHYEQYF. DNA for the CDR3: TGTGCCAGCAGTGCGGGACTCCACTACGAGCAGTACTTC.

The rearrangement links TRBV20-1 to TRBJ2-6, with D unclear. The CDR3 has 16 amino acids. In germline, CDR1 is DFQATT, CDR2 SNEGSKA (reference sequence). V lost 1 base, J lost 4 bases, and 14 bases lay in between. Here the CDR3 reads CSARAYRQGGANVLTF. DNA of the CDR3: TGCAGTGCTAGAGCCTATCGCCAAGGGGGGGCCAACGTCCTGACTTTC.

This chain connects TRBV5-1 to TRBJ2-5; D is perhaps TRBD1 or TRBD2 (5 bases each). The germline V gene has CDR1 SGHRS and CDR2 YFSETQ. The CDR3 extends over 15 amino acids. The V gene lost 7 bases and the J gene lost 5 bases, with 21 bases spanning the gap. The CDR3 DNA reads as TGCGCCAGCCGCTCAATTCCGGGGCGAGGGGAGACCCAGTACTTC. As protein: CASRSIPGRGETQYF.